This TCR beta chain was documented in a study of blood T cell repertoires in COVID-19. In the study overall: Nucleic acid was either cDNA or gDNA, and it came from T cells, B-cell-depleted T cells, or PBMCs.

The germline CDR1 and CDR2 sequences are SGHVS and FNYEAQ. This CDR3 has 16 amino acids. With 5 bases clipped from V and 0 bases from J, the junction kept 9 bases outside the gene matches. Profiled with immunoSEQ multiplex PCR; TCRdb holds only in-frame clones, not every one. The table lists 95,000 to 150,000 clones, roughly 79% of them singletons, with about 2.3% in the top ten. Material: peripheral blood. This clonotype originated in a man aged 65 to 85 with acute or convalescent COVID-19. The chain recombines TRBV7-6 with TRBJ1-1; 7 bases are shared with TRBD1. CDR3 protein: CASSLNRDSVNTEAFF. The DNA of the CDR3 is TGTGCCAGCAGCCTTAACCGGGACAGTGTGAACACTGAAGCTTTCTTT.